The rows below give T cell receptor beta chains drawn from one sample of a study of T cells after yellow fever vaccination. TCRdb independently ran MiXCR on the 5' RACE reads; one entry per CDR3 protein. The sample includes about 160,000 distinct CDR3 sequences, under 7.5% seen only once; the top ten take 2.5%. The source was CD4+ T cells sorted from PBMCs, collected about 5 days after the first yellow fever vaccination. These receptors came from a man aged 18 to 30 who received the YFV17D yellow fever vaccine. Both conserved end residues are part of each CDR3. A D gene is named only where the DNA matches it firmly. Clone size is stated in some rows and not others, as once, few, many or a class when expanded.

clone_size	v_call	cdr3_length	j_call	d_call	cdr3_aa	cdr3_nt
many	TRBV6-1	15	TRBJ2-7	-	CASRPGRSNSYEQYF	TGTGCCAGCAGACCTGGACGGTCCAACTCCTACGAGCAGTACTTC
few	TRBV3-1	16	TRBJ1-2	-	CASSHWSASSNYGYTF	TGTGCCAGCAGCCATTGGAGCGCCTCCTCTAACTATGGCTACACCTTC
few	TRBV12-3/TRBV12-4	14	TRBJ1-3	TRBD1	CASNFGQGVNTIYF	TGTGCCAGCAACTTCGGACAGGGGGTCAACACCATATATTTT
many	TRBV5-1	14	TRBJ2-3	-	CASRTGTPPDTQYF	TGCGCCAGCAGGACCGGGACACCCCCAGATACGCAGTATTTT
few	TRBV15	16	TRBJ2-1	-	CATSAHGGDPYNEQFF	TGTGCCACCAGCGCCCACGGGGGTGATCCCTACAATGAGCAGTTCTTC
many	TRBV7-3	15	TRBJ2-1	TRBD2	CASSLSGGGYNEQFF	TGTGCCAGCAGCTTATCTGGCGGGGGCTACAATGAGCAGTTCTTC
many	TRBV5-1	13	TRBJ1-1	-	CASSLLISTEAFF	TGCGCCAGCAGCTTGCTAATTTCAACTGAAGCTTTCTTT
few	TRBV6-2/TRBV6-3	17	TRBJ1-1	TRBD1	CASSLRQNRGRDTEAFF	TGTGCCAGCAGTCTCCGACAGAACAGGGGGCGAGACACTGAAGCTTTCTTT
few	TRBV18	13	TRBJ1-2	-	CASSPRIQDGYTF	TGTGCCAGCTCACCACGAATCCAGGATGGCTACACCTTC
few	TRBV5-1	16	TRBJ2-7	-	CASSLDGGTVNYEQYF	TGCGCCAGCAGCTTGGATGGGGGGACGGTTAACTACGAGCAGTACTTC
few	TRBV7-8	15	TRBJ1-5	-	CASSGGQYLKEAQHF	TGTGCCAGCAGCGGCGGACAGTATCTCAAAGAGGCCCAGCATTTT
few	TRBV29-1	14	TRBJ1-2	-	CSASTTGQGYGYTF	TGCAGCGCTAGCACCACAGGGCAGGGATATGGCTACACCTTC
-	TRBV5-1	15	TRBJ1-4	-	CASTRVWGTNEKLFF	TGCGCCAGCACTCGGGTGTGGGGCACTAATGAAAAACTGTTTTTT
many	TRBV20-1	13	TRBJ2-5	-	CSARDGHQETQYF	TGCAGTGCTAGAGATGGCCACCAAGAGACCCAGTACTTC
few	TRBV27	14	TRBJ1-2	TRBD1	CASSLTTGPYGYTF	TGTGCCAGCAGTTTAACGACAGGGCCCTATGGCTACACCTTC
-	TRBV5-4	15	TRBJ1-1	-	CASSGSTFMNTEAFF	TGTGCCAGCAGCGGAAGCACATTTATGAACACTGAAGCTTTCTTT
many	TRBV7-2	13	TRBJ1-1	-	CASSSNRGTEAFF	TGTGCCAGCAGCTCAAACCGCGGGACTGAAGCTTTCTTT
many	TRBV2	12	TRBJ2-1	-	CASSVDRNEQFF	TGTGCCAGCAGCGTAGACAGGAATGAGCAGTTCTTC
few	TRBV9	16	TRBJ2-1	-	CASSVAQGGFRNEQFF	TGTGCCAGCAGCGTAGCTCAGGGAGGTTTTCGCAATGAGCAGTTCTTC
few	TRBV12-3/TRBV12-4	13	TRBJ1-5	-	CASSHGDNQPQHF	TGTGCCAGCAGCCACGGTGACAATCAGCCCCAGCATTTT
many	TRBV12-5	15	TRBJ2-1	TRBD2	CASGTGLAGFNEQFF	TGTGCTAGTGGCACAGGACTAGCGGGGTTCAATGAGCAGTTCTTC
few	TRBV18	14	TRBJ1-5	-	CASSPGQTGQPQHF	TGTGCCAGCTCACCCGGACAGACCGGGCAGCCCCAGCATTTT
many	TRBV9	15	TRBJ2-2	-	CASSVGSSVTGELFF	TGTGCCAGCAGCGTAGGAAGTTCCGTCACCGGGGAGCTGTTTTTT
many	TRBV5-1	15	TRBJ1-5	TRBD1	CASSLGGIGNQPQHF	TGCGCCAGCAGCTTAGGGGGCATTGGCAATCAGCCCCAGCATTTT
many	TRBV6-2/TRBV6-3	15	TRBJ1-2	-	CASQSGQIALRGYTF	TGTGCCAGCCAGAGTGGGCAGATCGCGTTGCGTGGCTACACCTTC
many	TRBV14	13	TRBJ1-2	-	CASSHGPTYGYTF	TGTGCCAGCAGCCACGGACCGACCTATGGCTACACCTTC
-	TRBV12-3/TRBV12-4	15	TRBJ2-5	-	CASSLGLGPQGTQYF	TGTGCCAGCAGTTTAGGGCTCGGACCCCAAGGGACCCAGTACTTC
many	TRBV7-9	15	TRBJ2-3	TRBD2	CASSPRGGSTDTQYF	TGTGCCAGCAGCCCGCGGGGGGGAAGCACAGATACGCAGTATTTT
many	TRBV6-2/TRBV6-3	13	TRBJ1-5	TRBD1	CASSDRVREPQHF	TGTGCCAGCAGTGACAGGGTCCGGGAGCCCCAGCATTTT
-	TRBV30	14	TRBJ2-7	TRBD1	CAWSGQGAASEQYF	TGTGCCTGGAGTGGACAGGGAGCAGCGTCCGAGCAGTACTTC
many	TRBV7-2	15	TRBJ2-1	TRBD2	CASSPPGLAGNEQFF	TGTGCCAGCAGCCCTCCCGGACTAGCTGGCAATGAGCAGTTCTTC
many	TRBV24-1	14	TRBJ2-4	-	CATSLEDPLTIQYF	TGTGCCACCAGTTTGGAGGACCCCTTAACCATTCAGTACTTC
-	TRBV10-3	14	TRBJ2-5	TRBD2	CAISTAGGKETQYF	TGTGCCATCAGTACAGCGGGGGGGAAAGAGACCCAGTACTTC
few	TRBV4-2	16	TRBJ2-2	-	CASSQEPGRGGGELFF	TGTGCCAGCAGCCAAGAACCCGGAAGGGGGGGCGGGGAGCTGTTTTTT
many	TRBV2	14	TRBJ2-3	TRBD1	CASLSGQATDTQYF	TGTGCCAGCCTTTCGGGACAGGCTACAGATACGCAGTATTTT
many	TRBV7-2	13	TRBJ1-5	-	CASSFDMGQPQHF	TGTGCCAGCAGCTTCGACATGGGGCAGCCCCAGCATTTT
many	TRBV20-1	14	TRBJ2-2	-	CSARDAGVIGELFF	TGCAGTGCTAGAGATGCAGGGGTTATCGGGGAGCTGTTTTTT
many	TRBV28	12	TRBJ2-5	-	CASSLLKKTQYF	TGTGCCAGCAGTCTCCTAAAGAAGACCCAGTACTTC
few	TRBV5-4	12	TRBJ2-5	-	CASSLVGGAQYF	TGTGCCAGCAGCTTAGTCGGTGGAGCCCAGTACTTC
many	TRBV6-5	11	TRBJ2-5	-	CASSLLGAQYF	TGTGCCAGCAGCCTGTTGGGGGCCCAGTACTTC